This T cell receptor (beta chain) was sequenced for a study of naive and memory T cell subsets. Overall study findings and caveats: Diversity fell and Gini index rose from naive through CM, EM, EMRA. Each distinct alpha or beta sequence counts as one clonotype.

Cells stained for CD3, CD4, CD8, CD45RA, CD27 and viability were sorted into four CD45RA/CD27 subsets. An equimolar mix of two oligonucleotides served as the beta constant-region primer for TRBC1 and TRBC2. The cDNA 3' end received a ligated single-stranded oligonucleotide carrying the SP2 primer and a 12-nucleotide UMI. MiXCR, applied by TCRdb to the UMI-ligation and nested PCR reads, yields one record per CDR3 protein. Among some 100,000 distinct CDR3 sequences, more than 6.5% were seen once, and the ten largest hold 1.6%. CDR1 and CDR2 from the germline V gene are KGHDR and SFDVKD. V was clipped by 7 bases and J by 6 bases; unmatched bases: 7. The CDR3 is 15 residues long. On this clonotype itself: Its target is unknown.

Sequenced: central memory CD4+ T cells from blood. The sequence was collected from a human donor in good health. The chain employs TRBV24-1 and TRBJ2-2, with 10 bases identical to TRBD1. CDR3: CATSTGTGVPGELFF. The CDR3 region has the DNA TGTGCCACCAGCACCGGGACAGGGGTTCCCGGGGAGCTGTTTTTT.